This T cell receptor beta chain derives from a study of beta chain features in type 1 diabetes. The CDR3 is 14 amino acids. Germline lookup yields CDR1 SQVTM and CDR2 ANQGSEA. J was trimmed by 1 base and V by 7 bases; bases with no gene match: 3. Concerning this clone itself: Its antigen remains unknown. The same CDR3 arises from other DNA sequences in this sample as well.

Findings of the study overall: More deletions and fewer insertions at VDJ junctions were seen in type 1 diabetes patients. In comparison with healthy donors, patients had naive, central memory and Treg TCRB repertoires that appeared more similar. People with Type 1 diabetes carried modestly yet significantly shorter TCRB CDR3s in all four CD4+ subsets.

CD4+ naive, central memory, regulatory and stem cell-like memory cells were sorted via CD45RO/CCR7/CD25/CD127/CD95/CD27. Investigators reverse transcribed all isolated RNA, so they sequenced expressed TCRB transcripts. Sequencing used immunoSEQ multiplex PCR; TCRdb keeps in-frame clones, though not all of them. This table holds roughly 150,000 clones, 50% to 70% found once. The sequence came from a man aged 25-45 years with type 1 diabetes. V is TRBV29-1 and J is TRBJ2-5; 13 positions agree with TRBD2. The specimen was naive CD4+ T cells from blood. The chain's CDR3 is CSARLAGGQETQYF. For the CDR3, the DNA is TGCAGCGCTCGACTAGCGGGGGGCCAAGAGACCCAGTACTTC.